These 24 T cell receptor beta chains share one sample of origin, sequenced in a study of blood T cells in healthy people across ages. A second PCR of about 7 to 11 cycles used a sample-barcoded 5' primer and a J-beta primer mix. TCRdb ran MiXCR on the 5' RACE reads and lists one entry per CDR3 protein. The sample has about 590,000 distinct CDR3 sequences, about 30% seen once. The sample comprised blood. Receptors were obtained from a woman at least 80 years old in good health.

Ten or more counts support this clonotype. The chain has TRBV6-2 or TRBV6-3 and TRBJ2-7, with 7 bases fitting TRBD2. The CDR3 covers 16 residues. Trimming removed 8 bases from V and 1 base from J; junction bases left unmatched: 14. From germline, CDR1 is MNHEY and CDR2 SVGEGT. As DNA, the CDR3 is TGTGCCAGCTGGGGTCCGAGCGGGGTCGCGTCCTACGAGCAGTACTTC. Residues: CASWGPSGVASYEQYF.

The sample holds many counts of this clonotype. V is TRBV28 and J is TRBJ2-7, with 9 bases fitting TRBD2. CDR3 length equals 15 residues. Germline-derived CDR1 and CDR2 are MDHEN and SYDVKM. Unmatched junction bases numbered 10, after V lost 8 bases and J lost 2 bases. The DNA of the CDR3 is TGTGCCAGCTCCAACAGCGGGGGGCCCCCCTACGAGCAGTACTTC. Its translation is CASSNSGGPPYEQYF.

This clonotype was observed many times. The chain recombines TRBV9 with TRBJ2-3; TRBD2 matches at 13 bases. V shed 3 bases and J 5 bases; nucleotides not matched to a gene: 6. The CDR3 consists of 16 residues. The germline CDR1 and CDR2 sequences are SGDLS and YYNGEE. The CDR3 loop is CASSAGTSGVIDTQYF. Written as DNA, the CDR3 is TGTGCCAGCAGCGCCGGGACTAGCGGGGTGATAGATACGCAGTATTTT.

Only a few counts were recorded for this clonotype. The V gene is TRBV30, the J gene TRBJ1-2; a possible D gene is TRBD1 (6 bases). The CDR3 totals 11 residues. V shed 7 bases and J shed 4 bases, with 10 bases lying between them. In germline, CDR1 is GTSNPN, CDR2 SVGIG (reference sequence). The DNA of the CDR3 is TGTGCCTTTAGCAGGGGCTATGGCTACACCTTC. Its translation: CAFSRGYGYTF.

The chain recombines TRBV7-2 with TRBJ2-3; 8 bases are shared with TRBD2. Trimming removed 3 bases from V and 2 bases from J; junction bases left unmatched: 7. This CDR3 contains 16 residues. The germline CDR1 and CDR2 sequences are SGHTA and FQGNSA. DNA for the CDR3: TGTGCCAGCAGCTTCGGCAGCGGGGGACCCACAGATACGCAGTATTTT. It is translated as CASSFGSGGPTDTQYF.

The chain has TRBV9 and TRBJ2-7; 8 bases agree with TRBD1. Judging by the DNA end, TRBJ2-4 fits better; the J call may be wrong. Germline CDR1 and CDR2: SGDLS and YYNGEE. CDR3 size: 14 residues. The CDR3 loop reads CASNDRGRGNIQYF. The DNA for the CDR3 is TGTGCCAGCAACGACAGGGGAAGGGGAAACATTCAGTACTTC.

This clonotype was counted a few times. CDR3 residues: CASSLDWEQFF. The DNA of the CDR3 is TGCGCCAGCAGCTTGGATTGGGAGCAGTTCTTC. The V call is TRBV5-1, the J call TRBJ2-1; no reliable D call. Trimming left V 0 bases short and J 10 bases short, with 5 bases between. Germline CDR1 and CDR2: SGHRS and YFSETQ. CDR3 length: 11 residues.

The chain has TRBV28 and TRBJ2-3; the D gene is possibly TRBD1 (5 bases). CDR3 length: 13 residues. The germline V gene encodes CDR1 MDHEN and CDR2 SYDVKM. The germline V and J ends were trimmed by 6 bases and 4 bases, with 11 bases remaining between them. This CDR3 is CASRSRDSDTQYF. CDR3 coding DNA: TGTGCCAGCAGATCCAGGGATTCAGATACGCAGTATTTT.

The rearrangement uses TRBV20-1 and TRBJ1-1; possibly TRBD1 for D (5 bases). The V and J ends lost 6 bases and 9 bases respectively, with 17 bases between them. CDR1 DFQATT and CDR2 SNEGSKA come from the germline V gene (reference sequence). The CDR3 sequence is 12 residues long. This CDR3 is CSAHWEGNQAFF. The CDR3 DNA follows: TGCAGTGCGCACTGGGAGGGGAATCAAGCTTTCTTT.

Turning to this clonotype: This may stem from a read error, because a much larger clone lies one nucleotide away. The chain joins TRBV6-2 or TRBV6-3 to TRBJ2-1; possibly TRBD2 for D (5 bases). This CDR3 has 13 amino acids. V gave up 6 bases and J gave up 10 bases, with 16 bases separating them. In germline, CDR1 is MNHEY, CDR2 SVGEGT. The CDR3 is CASRDSSSYEQFF. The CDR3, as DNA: TGTGCCAGCAGAGATTCTAGCTCCTACGAGCAGTTCTTC.

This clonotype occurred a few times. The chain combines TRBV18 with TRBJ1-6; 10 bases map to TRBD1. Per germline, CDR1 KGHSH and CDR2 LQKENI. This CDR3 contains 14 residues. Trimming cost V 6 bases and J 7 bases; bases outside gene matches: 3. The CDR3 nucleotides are TGTGCCAGCTCGCGACAGGGGGCAAATTCACCCCTCCACTTT. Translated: CASSRQGANSPLHF.

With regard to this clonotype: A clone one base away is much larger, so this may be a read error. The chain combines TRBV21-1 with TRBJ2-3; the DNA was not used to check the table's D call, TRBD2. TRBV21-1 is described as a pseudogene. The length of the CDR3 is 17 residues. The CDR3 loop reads CASSKAKGRTCTDTQYF. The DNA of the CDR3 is TGTGCCAGCAGCAAAGCGAAGGGGAGGACCTGCACAGATACGCAGTATTTT.

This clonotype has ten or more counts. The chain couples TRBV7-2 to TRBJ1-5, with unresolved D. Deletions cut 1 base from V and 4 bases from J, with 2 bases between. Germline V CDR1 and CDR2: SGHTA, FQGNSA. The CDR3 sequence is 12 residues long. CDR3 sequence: CASSLVNQPQHF. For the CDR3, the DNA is TGTGCCAGCAGCTTAGTTAATCAGCCCCAGCATTTT.

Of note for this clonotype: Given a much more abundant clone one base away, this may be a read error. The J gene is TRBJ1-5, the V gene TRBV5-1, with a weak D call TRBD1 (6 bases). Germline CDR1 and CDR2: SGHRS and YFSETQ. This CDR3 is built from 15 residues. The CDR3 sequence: CTSSLIGGSNQPQHF. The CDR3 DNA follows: TGCACCAGCAGCTTGATTGGGGGCAGCAATCAGCCCCAGCATTTT.

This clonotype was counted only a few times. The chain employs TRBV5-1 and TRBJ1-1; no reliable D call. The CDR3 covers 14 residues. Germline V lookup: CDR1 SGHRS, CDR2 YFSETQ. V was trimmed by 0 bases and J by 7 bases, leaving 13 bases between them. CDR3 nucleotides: TGCGCCAGCAGCTTGGGCCAGGTAAAGGGTGAAGCTTTCTTT. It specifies CASSLGQVKGEAFF.

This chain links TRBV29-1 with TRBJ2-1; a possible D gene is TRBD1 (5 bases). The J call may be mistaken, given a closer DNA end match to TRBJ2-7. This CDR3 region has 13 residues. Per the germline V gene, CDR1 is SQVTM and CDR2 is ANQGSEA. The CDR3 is CSVKAGQTDEQYF. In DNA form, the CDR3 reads TGCAGCGTTAAGGCCGGACAAACGGATGAGCAGTACTTC.

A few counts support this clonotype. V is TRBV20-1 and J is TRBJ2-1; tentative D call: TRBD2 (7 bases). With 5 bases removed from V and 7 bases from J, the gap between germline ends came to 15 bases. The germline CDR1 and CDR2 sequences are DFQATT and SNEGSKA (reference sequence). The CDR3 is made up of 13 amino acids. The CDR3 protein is CSAPGGRGNEQFF. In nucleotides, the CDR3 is TGCAGTGCTCCGGGGGGCCGGGGGAATGAGCAGTTCTTC.

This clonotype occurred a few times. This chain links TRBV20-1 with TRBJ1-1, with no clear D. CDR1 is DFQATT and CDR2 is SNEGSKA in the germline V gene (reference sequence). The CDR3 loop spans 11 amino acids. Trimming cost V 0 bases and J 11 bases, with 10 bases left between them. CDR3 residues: CSARDAQRAFF. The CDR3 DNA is TGCAGTGCTAGAGATGCGCAGAGGGCTTTCTTT.

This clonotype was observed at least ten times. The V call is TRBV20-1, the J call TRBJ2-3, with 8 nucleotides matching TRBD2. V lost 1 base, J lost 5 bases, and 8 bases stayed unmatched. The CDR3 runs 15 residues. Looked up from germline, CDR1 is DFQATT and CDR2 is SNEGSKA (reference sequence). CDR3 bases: TGCAGTGCTAGAGGGAGCGGGGGCGCCGAAGATACGCAGTATTTT. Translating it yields CSARGSGGAEDTQYF.

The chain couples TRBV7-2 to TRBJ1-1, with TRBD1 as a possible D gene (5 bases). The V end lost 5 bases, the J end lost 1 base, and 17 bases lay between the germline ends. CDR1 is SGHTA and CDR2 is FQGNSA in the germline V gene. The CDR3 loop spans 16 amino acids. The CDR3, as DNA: TGTGCCAGCAGCCCCCAACCGGGGCAAGCGAACACTGAAGCTTTCTTT. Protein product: CASSPQPGQANTEAFF.

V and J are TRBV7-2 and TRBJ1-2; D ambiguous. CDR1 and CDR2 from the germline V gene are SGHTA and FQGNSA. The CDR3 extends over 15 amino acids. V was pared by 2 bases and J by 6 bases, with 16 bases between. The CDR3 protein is CASSLTTIPSDGYTF. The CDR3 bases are TGTGCCAGCAGCTTAACGACGATCCCATCGGATGGCTACACCTTC.

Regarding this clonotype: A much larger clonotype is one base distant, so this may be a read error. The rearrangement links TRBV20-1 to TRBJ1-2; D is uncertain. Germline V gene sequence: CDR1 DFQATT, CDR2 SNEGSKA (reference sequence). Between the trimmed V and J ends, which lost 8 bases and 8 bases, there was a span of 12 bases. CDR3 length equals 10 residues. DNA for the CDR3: TGCAGTACGGAGGGTCGCGGCTACACCTTC. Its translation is CSTEGRGYTF.

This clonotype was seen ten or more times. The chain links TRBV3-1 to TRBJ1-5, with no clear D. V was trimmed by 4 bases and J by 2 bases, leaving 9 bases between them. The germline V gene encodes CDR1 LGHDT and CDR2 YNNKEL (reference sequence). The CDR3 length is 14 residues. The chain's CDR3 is CASSPNRGNQPQHF. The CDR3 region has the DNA TGTGCCAGCAGCCCAAATAGGGGCAATCAGCCCCAGCATTTT.

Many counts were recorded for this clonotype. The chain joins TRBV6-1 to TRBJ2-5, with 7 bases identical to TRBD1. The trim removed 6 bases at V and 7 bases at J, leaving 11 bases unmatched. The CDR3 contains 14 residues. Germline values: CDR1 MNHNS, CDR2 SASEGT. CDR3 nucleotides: TGTGCCAGCAGGGCTTACCGGGACAGCGGGACCCAGTACTTC. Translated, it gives CASRAYRDSGTQYF.